These 3 T cell receptor beta chains originate from one sample sequenced in a study of shared clonotypes between healthy human individuals. Only in-frame clones appear in the TCRdb table, and some are missing; sequencing was by immunoSEQ multiplex PCR. The table lists about a million clones, 60% to 85% of them singletons, with more than 0.85% in the top ten. The specimen sequenced was memory CD4+ T cells from PBMCs. As to subset: CD45RA-negative fraction. The receptor set was obtained from a man between 18 and 29 years old in good health. Some clones in this sample may be carry-over from other donors' samples.

The sample holds a few counts of this clone. The chain links TRBV9 to TRBJ2-1; 13 bases are a match to TRBD2. The germline gives CDR1 SGDLS, CDR2 YYNGEE. The CDR3 extends over 16 amino acids. The V gene end was trimmed by 3 bases and the J gene end by 3 bases; junction bases not matched to a gene: 3. The CDR3 loop is CASSETSGRFYNEQFF. In nucleotides, the CDR3 is TGTGCCAGCAGCGAGACTAGCGGGAGGTTCTACAATGAGCAGTTCTTC.

The chain couples TRBV5-1 to TRBJ2-3; either TRBD1 or TRBD2 may supply D (5 bases each). The CDR3 runs 18 residues. With 0 bases removed from V and 2 bases from J, the gap between germline ends came to 19 bases. Germline CDR1 SGHRS, CDR2 YFSETQ. CDR3 bases: TGCGCCAGCAGCTTGGCGGGAATCGGGGCGTGGACCACAGATACGCAGTATTTT. Protein sequence: CASSLAGIGAWTTDTQYF.

The rearrangement uses TRBV15 and TRBJ2-3; 9 positions match TRBD2. This CDR3 has 14 amino acids. CDR1 is LNHNV and CDR2 is YYDKDF in the germline V gene (reference sequence). V gave up 7 bases and J gave up 5 bases; unmatched junction bases: 7. The CDR3 loop reads CATNAGGPGDTQYF. Here the CDR3 DNA reads TGTGCCACCAATGCGGGAGGGCCCGGAGATACGCAGTATTTT.